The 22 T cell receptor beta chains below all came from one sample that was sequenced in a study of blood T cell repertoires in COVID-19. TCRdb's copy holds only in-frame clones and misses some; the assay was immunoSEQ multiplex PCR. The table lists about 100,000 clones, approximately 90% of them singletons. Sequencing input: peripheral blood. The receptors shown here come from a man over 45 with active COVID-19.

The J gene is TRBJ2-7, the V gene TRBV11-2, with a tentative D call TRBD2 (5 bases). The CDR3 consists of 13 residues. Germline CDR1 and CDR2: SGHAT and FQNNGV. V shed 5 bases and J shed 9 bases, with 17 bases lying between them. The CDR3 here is CASSVSGNRGQYV. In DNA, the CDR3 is TGTGCCAGCAGCGTATCCGGGAACCGTGGGCAGTACGTC.

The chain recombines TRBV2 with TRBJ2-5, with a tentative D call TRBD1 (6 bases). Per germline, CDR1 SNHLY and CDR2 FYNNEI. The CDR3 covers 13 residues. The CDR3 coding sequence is TGTGTAACCAGGCTAGGACAGCAAGAGACCCAGTACTTC. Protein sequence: CVTRLGQQETQYF.

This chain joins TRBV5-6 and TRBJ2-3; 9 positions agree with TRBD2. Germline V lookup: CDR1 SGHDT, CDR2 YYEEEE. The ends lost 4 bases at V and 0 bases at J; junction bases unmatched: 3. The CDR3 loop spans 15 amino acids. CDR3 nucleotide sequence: TGTGCCAGCAGCCGCGGGGGGGCAAGCACAGATACGCAGTATTTT. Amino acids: CASSRGGASTDTQYF.

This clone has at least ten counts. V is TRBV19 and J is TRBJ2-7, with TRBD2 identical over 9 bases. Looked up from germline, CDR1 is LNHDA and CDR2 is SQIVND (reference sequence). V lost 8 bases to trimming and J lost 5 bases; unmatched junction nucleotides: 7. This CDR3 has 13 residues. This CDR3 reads CASGLAGINEQYF. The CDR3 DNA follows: TGTGCCAGTGGGCTAGCGGGGATCAACGAGCAGTACTTC.

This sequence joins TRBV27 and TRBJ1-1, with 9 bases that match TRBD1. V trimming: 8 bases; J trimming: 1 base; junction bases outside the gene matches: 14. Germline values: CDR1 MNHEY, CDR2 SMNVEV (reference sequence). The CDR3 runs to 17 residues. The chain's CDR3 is CASFRDRASAGNTEAFF. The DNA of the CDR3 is TGTGCCAGCTTCCGGGACAGGGCATCCGCCGGGAACACTGAAGCTTTCTTT.

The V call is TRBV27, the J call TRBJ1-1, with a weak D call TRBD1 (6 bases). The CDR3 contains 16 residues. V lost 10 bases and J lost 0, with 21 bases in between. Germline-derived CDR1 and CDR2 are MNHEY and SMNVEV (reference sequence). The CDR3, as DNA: TGTGCCATCAAGTTATCGGGACAATCCATGAACACTGAAGCTTTCTTT. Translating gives CAIKLSGQSMNTEAFF.

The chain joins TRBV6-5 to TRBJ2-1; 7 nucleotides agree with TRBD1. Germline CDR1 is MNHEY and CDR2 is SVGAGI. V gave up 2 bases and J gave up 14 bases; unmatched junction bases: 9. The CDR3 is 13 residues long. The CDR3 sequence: CASSYDLQGTKFF. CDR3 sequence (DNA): TGTGCCAGCAGTTACGACCTACAGGGGACGAAGTTCTTC.

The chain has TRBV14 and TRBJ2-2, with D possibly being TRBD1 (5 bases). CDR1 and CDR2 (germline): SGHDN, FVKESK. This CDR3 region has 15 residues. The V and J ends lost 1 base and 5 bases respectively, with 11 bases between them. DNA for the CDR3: TGTGCCAGCAGCCAAGGTCAGGGCGGAACCGGGGAGCTGTTTTTT. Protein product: CASSQGQGGTGELFF.

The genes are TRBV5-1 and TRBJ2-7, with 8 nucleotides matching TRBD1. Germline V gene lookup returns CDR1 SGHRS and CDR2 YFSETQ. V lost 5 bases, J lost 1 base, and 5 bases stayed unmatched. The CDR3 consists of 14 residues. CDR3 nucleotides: TGCGCCAGCAGGAGAGGGGACAGGTCCTACGAGCAGTACTTC. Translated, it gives CASRRGDRSYEQYF. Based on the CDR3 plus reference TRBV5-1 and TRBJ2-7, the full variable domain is KAGVTQTPRYLIKTRGQQVTLSCSPISGHRSVSWYQQTPGQGLQFLFEYFSETQRNKGNFPGRFSGRQFSNSRSEMNVSTLELGDSALYLCASRRGDRSYEQYFGPGTRLTVT.

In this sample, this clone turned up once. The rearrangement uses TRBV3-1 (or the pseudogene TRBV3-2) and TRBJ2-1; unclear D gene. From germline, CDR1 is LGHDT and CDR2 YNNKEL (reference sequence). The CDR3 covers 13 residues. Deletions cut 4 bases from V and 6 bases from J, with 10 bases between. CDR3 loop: CASSRRSINEQFF. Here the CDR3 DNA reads TGTGCCAGCAGCCGGCGGTCGATCAATGAGCAGTTCTTC.

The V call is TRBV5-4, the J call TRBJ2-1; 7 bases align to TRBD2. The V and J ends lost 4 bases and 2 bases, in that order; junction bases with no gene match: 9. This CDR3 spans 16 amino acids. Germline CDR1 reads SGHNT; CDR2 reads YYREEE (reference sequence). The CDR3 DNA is TGTGCCAGCAGCCCCGGGGCTAGCGGAACCTACAATGAGCAGTTCTTC. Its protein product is CASSPGASGTYNEQFF.

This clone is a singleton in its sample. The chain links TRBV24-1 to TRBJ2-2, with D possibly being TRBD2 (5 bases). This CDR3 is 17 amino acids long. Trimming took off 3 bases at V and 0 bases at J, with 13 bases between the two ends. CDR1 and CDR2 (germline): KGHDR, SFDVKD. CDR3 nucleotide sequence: TGTGCCACCAGTGATGTCTCGACGGGGACGAACACCGGGGAGCTGTTTTTT. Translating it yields CATSDVSTGTNTGELFF.

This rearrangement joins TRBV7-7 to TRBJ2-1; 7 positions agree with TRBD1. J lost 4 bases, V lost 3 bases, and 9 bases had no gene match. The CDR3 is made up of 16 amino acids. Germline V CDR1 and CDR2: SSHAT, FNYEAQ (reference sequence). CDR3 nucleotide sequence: TGTGCCAGCAGCTTTGGTCCCGGGACAGCATACAATGAGCAGTTCTTC. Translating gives CASSFGPGTAYNEQFF.

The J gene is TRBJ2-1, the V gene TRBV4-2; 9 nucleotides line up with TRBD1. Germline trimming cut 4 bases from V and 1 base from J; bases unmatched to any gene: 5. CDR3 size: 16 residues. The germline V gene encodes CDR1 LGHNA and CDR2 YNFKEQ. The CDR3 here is CASSPLQGASYNEQFF. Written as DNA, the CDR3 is TGTGCCAGCAGCCCCCTACAGGGGGCGTCCTACAATGAGCAGTTCTTC.

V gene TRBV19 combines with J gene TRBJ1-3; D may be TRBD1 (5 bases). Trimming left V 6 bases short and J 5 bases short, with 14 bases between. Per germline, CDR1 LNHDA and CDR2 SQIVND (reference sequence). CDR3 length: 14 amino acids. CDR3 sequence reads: CASSHDSLRNTIYF. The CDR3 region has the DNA TGTGCCAGTAGCCACGACAGTCTGAGAAACACCATATATTTT.

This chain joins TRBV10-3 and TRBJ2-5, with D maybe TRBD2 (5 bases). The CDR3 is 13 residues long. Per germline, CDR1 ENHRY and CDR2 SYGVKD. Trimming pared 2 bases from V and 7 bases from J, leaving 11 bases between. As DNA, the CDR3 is TGTGCCATCAGTGAGGGACTTATGGTGACCCAGTACTTC. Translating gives CAISEGLMVTQYF.

Here the CDR3 reads CASSPTGYTDTQYF. The CDR3 DNA reads TGTGCCAGCAGCCCCACAGGGTACACAGATACGCAGTATTTT. This chain links TRBV7-9 with TRBJ2-3; weak D call: TRBD1 (6 bases). The germline CDR1 and CDR2 sequences are SEHNR and FQNEAQ (reference sequence). The CDR3 is 14 residues long. The V and J ends lost 5 bases and 2 bases respectively, with 11 bases between them.

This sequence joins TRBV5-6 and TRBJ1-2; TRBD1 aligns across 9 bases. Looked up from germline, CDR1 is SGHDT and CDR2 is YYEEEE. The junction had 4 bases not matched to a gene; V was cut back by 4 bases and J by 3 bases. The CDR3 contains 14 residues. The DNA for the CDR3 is TGTGCCAGCAGCGAGGGACAGGGCGACTATGGCTACACCTTC. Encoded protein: CASSEGQGDYGYTF.

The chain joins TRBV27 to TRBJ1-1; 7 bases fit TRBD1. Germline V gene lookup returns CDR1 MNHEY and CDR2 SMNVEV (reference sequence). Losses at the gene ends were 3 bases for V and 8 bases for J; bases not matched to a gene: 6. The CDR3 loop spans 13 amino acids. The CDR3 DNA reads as TGTGCCAGCAGTTTCCTGACAGGGTCCGAAGCTTTCTTT. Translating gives CASSFLTGSEAFF.

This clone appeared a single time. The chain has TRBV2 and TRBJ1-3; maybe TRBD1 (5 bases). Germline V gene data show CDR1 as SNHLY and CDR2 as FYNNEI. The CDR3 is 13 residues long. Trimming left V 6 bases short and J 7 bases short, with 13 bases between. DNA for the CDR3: TGTGCCAGCAGGAAGGACATAGGGAACACCATATATTTT. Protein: CASRKDIGNTIYF.

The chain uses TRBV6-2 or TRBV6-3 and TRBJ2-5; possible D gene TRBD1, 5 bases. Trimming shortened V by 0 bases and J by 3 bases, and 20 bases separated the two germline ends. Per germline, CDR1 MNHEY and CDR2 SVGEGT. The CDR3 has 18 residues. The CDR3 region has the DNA TGTGCCAGCAGTTACTCGGGCGTGGGGCTGGTGGAGAAAGAGACCCAGTACTTC. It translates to CASSYSGVGLVEKETQYF.

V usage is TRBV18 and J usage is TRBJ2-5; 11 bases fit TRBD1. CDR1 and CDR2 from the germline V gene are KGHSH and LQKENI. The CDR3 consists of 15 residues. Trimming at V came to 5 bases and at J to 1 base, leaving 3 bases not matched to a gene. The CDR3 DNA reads TGTGCCAGCTCAAGGACAGGGGGCACCCAAGAGACCCAGTACTTC. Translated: CASSRTGGTQETQYF.